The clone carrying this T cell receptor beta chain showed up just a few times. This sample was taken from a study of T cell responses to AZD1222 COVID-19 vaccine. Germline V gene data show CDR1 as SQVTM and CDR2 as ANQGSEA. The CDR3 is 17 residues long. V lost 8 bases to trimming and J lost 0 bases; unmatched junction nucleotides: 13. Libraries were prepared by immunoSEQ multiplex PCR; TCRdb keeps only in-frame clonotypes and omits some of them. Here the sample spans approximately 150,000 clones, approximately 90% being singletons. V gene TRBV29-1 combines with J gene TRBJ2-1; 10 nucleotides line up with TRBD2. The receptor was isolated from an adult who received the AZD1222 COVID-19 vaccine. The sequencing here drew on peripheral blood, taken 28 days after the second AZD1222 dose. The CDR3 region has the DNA TGCAGCACCGGTGTGGGTAGCGGGGGGAGCTCCTACAATGAGCAGTTCTTC. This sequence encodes CSTGVGSGGSSYNEQFF.